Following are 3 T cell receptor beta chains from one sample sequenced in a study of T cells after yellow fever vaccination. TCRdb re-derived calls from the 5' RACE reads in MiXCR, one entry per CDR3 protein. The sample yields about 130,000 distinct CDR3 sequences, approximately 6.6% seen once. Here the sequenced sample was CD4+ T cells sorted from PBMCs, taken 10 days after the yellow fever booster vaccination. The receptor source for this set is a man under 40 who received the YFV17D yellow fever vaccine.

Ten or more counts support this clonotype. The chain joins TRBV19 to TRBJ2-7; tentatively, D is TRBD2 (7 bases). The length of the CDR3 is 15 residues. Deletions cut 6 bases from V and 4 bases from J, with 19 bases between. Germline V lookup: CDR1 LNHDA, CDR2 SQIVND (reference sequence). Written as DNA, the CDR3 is TGTGCCAGTAGGAGGAGCGACAGGCGGGAGTACGAGCAGTACTTC. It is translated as CASRRSDRREYEQYF.

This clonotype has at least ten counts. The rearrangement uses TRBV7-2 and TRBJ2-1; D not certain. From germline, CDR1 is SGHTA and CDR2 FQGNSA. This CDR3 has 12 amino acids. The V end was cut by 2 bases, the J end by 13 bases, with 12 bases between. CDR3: CASSLRNAPQFF. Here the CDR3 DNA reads TGTGCCAGCAGCTTAAGAAACGCCCCCCAGTTCTTC. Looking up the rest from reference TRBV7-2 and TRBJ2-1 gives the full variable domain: GAGVSQSPSNKVTEKGKDVELRCDPISGHTALYWYRQSLGQGLEFLIYFQGNSAPDKSGLPSDRFSAERTGGSVSTLTIQRTQQEDSAVYLCASSLRNAPQFFGPGTRLTVL.

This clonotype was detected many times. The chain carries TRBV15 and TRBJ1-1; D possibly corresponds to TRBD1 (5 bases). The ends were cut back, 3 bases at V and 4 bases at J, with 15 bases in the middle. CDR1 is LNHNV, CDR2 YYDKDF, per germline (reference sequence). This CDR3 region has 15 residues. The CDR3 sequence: CATSRNRGGFTEAFF. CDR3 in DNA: TGTGCCACCAGCAGGAATAGGGGAGGTTTCACTGAAGCTTTCTTT. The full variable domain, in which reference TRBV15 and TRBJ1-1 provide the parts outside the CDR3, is DAMVIQNPRYQVTQFGKPVTLSCSQTLNHNVMYWYQQKSSQAPKLLFHYYDKDFNNEADTPDNFQSRRPNTSFCFLDIRSPGLGDTAMYLCATSRNRGGFTEAFFGQGTRLTVV.